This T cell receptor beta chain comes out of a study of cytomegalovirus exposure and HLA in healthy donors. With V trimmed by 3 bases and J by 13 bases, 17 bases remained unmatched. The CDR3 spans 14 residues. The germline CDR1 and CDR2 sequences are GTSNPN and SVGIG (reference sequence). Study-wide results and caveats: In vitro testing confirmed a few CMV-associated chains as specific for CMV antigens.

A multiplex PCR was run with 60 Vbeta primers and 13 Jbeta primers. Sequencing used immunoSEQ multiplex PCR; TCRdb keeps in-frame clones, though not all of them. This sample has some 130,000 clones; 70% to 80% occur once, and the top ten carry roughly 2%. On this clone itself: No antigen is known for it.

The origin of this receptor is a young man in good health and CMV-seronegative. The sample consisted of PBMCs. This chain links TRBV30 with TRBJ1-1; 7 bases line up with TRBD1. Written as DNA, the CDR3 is TGTGCCTGGAGCGCCACGGGACAGCCCATCGGGTTTTTCTTT. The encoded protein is CAWSATGQPIGFFF.